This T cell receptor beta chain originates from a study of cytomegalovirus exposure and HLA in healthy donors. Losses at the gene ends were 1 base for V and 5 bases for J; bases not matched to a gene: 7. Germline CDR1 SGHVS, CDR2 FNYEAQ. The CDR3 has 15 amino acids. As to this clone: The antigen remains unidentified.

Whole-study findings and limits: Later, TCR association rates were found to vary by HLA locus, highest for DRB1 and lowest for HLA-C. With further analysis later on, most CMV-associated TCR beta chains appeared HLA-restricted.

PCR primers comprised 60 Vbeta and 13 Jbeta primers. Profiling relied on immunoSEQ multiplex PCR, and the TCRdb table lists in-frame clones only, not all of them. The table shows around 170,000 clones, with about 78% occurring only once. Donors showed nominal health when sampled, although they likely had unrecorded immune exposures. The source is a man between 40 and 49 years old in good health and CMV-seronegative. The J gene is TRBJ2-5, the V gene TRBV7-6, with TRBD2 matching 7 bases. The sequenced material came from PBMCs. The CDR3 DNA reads TGTGCCAGCAGCTTAGTGGGGGAGGGCTTGGAGACCCAGTACTTC. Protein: CASSLVGEGLETQYF.